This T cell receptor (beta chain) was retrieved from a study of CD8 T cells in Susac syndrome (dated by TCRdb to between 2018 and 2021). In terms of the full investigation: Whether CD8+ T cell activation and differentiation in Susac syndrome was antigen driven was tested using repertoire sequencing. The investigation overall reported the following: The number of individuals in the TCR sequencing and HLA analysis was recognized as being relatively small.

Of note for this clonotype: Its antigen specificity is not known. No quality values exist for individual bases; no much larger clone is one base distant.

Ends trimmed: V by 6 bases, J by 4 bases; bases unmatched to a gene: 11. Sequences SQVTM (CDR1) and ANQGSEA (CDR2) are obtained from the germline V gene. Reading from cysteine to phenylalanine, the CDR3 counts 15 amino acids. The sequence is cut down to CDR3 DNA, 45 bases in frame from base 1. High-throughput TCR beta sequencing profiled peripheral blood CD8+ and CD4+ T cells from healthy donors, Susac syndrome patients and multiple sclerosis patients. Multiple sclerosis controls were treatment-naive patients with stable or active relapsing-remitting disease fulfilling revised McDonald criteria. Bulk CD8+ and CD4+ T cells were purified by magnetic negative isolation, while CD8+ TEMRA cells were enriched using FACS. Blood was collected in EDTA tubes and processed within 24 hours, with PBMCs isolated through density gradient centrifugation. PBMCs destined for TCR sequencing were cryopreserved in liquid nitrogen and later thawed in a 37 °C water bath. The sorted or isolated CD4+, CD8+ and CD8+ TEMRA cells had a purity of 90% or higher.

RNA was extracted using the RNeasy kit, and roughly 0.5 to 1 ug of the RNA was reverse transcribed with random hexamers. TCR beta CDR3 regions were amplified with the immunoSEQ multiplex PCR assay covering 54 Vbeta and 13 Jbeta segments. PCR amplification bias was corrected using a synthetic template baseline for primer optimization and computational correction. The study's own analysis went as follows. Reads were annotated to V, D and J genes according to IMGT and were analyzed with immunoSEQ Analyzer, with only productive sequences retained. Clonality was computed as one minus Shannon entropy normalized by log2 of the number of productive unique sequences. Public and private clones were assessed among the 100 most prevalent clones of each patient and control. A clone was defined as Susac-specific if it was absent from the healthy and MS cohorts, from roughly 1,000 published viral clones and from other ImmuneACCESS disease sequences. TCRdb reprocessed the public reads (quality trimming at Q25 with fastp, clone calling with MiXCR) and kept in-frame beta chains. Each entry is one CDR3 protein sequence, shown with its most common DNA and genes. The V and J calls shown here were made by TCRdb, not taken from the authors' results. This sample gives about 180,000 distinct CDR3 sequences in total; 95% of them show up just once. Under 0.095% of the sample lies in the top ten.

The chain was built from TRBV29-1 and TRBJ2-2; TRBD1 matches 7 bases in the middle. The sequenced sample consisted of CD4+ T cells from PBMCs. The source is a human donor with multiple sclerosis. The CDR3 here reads CSVTGVRLGTGELFF. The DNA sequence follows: TGCAGCGTCACAGGGGTTCGGTTGGGCACCGGGGAGCTGTTTTTT.